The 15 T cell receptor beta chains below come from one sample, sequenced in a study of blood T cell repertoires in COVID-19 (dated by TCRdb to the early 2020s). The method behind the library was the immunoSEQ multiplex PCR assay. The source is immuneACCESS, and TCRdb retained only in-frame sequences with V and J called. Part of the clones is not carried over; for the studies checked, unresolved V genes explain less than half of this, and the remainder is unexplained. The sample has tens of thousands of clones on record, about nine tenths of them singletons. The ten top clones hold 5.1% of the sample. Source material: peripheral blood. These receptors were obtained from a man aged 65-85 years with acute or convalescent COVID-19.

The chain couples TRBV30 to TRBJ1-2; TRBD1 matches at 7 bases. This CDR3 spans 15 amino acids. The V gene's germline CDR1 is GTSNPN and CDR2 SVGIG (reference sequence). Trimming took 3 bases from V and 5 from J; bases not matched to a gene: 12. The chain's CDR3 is CAWSTPGTEIYGYTF. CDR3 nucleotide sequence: TGTGCCTGGAGCACCCCCGGGACAGAGATTTATGGCTACACCTTC.

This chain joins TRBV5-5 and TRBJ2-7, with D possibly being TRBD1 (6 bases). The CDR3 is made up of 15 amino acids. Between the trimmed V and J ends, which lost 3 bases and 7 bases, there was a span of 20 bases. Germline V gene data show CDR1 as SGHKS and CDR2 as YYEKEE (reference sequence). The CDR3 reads CASSWQRTVFVEQYF. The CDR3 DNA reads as TGTGCCAGCAGCTGGCAAAGGACAGTTTTTGTGGAGCAGTACTTC.

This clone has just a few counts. CDR3 sequence: CASSIRQGPMNTEAFF. The CDR3 DNA is TGTGCCAGCAGCATCAGACAGGGGCCTATGAACACTGAAGCTTTCTTT. V usage is TRBV7-8 and J usage is TRBJ1-1; TRBD1 matches at 8 bases. Germline CDR1 and CDR2: SGHVS and FQNEAQ. This CDR3 has 16 residues. With V trimmed by 5 bases and J by 0 bases, 8 bases remained unmatched.

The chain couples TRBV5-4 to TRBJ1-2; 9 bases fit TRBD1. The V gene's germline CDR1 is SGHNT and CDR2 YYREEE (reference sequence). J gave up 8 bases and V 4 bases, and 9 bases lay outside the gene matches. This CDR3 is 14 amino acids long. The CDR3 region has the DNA TGTGCCAGCAGCCAGGGACAGGGAGCGAAGGGCTACACCTTC. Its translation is CASSQGQGAKGYTF. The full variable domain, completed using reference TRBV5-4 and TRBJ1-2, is ETGVTQSPTHLIKTRGQQVTLRCSSQSGHNTVSWYQQALGQGPQFIFQYYREEENGRGNFPPRFSGLQFPNYSSELNVNALELDDSALYLCASSQGQGAKGYTFGSGTRLTVV.

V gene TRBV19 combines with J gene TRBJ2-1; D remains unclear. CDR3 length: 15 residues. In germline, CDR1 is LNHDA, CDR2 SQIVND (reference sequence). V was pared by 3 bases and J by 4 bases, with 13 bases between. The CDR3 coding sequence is TGTGCCAGTAGTATGGGTAGCATCTTATACAATGAGCAGTTCTTC. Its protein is CASSMGSILYNEQFF.

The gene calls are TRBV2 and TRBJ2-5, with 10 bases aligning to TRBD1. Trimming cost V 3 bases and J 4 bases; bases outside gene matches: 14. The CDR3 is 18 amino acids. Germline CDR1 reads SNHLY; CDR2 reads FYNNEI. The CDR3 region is CASSDWTGGSGSLETQYF. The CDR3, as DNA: TGTGCCAGCAGTGACTGGACAGGGGGTTCGGGTAGCCTAGAGACCCAGTACTTC. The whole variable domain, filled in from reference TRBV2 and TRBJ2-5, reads EPEVTQTPSHQVTQMGQEVILRCVPISNHLYFYWYRQILGQKVEFLVSFYNNEISEKSEIFDDQFSVERPDGSNFTLKIRSTKLEDSAMYFCASSDWTGGSGSLETQYFGPGTRLLVL.

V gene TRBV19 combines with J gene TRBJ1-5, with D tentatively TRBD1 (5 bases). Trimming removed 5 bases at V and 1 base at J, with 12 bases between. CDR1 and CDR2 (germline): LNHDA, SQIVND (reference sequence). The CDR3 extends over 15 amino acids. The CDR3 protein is CASSWGSESNQPQHF. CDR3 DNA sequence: TGTGCCAGTAGTTGGGGCAGCGAAAGCAATCAGCCCCAGCATTTT. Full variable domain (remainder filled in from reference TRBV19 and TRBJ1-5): DGGITQSPKYLFRKEGQNVTLSCEQNLNHDAMYWYRQDPGQGLRLIYYSQIVNDFQKGDIAEGYSVSREKKESFPLTVTSAQKNPTAFYLCASSWGSESNQPQHFGDGTRLSIL.

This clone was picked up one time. CDR3 DNA sequence: TGTGCCATCAGGGGACTAGCGGGGGGGCTTCAGTACAATGAGCAGTTCTTC. It is translated as CAIRGLAGGLQYNEQFF. This chain joins TRBV10-3 and TRBJ2-1; 16 nucleotides align to TRBD2. The J segment lost 4 bases and the V segment lost 6 bases, leaving 6 bases of the junction unmatched. CDR3 length: 17 amino acids. Germline V lookup: CDR1 ENHRY, CDR2 SYGVKD.

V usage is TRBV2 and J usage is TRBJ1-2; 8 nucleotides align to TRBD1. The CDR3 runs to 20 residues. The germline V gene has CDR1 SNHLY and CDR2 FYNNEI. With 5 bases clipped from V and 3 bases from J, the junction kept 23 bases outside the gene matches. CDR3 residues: CASSQETVGQGPPAHYGYTF. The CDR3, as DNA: TGTGCCAGCAGTCAAGAGACCGTAGGACAGGGACCCCCAGCGCACTATGGCTACACCTTC.

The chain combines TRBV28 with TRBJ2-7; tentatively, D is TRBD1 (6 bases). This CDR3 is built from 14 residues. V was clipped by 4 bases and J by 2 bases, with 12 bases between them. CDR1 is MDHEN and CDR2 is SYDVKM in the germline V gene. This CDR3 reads CASSYWGQTYEQYF. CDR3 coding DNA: TGTGCCAGCAGTTATTGGGGGCAGACCTACGAGCAGTACTTC.

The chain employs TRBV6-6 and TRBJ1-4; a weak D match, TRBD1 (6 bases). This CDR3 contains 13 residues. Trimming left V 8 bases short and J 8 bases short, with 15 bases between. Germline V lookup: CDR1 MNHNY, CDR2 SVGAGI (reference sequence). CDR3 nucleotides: TGTGCCAGCGCCACAGGGAGGGTAGAAAAACTGTTTTTT. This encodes CASATGRVEKLFF.

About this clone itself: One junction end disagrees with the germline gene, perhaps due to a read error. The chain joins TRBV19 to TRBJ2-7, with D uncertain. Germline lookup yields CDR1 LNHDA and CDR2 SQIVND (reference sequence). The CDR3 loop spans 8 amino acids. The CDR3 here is CASSTRSF. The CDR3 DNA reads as TGTGCCAGTAGTACCCGTTCCTTC.

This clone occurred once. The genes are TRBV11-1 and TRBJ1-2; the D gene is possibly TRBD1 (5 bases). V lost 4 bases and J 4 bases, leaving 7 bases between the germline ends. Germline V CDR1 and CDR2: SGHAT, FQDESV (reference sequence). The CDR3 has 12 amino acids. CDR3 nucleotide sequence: TGTGCCAGCAGCTATGACAGCTATGGCTACACCTTC. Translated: CASSYDSYGYTF.

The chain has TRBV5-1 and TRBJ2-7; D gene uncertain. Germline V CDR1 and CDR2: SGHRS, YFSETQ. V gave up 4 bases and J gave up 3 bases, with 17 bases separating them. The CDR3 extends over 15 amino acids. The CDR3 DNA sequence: TGCGCCAGCAGCCCTAAAATATCTTCCGGCTACGAGCAGTACTTC. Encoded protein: CASSPKISSGYEQYF.

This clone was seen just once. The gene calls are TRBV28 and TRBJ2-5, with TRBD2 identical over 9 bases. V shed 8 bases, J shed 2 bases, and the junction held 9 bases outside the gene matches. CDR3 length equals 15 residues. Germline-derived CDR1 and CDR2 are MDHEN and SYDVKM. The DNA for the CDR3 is TGTGCCAGCCGGGCGGGGGGGCCGAAACAAGAGACCCAGTACTTC. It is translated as CASRAGGPKQETQYF.